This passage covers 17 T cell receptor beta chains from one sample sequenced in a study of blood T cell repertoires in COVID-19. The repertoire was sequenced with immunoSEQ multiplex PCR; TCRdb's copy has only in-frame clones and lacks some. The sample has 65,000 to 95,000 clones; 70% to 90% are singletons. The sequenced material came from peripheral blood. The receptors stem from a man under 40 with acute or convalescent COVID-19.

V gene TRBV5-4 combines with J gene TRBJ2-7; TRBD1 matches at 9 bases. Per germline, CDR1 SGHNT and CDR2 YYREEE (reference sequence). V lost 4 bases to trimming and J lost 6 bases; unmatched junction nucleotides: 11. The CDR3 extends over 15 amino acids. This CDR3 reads CASSHIGQGLTEQYF. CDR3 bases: TGTGCCAGCAGCCACATCGGACAGGGGCTCACCGAGCAGTACTTC.

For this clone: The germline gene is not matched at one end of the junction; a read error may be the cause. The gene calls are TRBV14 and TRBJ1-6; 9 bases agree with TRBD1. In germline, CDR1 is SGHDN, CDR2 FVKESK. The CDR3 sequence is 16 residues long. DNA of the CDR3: TGTGCCAGCAGCCAGTACAGGGGGCAGAATAATTCACCCCTCTACTTT. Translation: CASSQYRGQNNSPLYF.

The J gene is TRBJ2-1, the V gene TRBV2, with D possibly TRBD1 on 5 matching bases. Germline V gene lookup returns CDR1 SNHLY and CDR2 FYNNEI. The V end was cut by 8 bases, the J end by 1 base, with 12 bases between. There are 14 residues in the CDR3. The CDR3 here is CASSGPYSYNEQFF. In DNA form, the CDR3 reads TGTGCCAGCTCAGGGCCCTATTCCTACAATGAGCAGTTCTTC.

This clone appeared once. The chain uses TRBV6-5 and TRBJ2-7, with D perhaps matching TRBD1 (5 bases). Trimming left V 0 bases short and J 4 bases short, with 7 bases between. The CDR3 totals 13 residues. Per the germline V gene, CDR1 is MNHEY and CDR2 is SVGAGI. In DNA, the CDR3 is TGTGCCAGCAGTTACTCGACAGAATACGAGCAGTACTTC. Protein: CASSYSTEYEQYF.

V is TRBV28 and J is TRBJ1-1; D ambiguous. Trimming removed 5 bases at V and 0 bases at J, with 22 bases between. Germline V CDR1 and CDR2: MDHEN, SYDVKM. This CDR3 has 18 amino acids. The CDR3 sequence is CASSPLDFRGLMNTEAFF. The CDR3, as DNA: TGTGCCAGCAGTCCACTAGACTTCCGAGGGTTAATGAACACTGAAGCTTTCTTT.

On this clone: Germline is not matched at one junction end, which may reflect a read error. CDR3 nucleotide sequence: TGCAGCGTCGAAGACGGCTCCTACGAGCAGTACTTC. Protein: CSVEDGSYEQYF. The chain combines TRBV29-1 with TRBJ2-7; D gene ambiguous. CDR1 and CDR2 (germline): SQVTM, ANQGSEA. The CDR3 sequence is 12 residues long.

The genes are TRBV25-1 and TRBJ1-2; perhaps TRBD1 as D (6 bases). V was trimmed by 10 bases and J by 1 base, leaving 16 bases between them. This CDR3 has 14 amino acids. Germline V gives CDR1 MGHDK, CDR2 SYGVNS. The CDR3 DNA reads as TGTGCCAATCGTCCGGGACATCTTAACTATGGCTACACCTTC. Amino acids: CANRPGHLNYGYTF.

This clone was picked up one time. In DNA, the CDR3 is TGTGCCAGTTCTAGACAGGACGTCGACACCGGGGAGCTGTTTTTT. Its translation: CASSRQDVDTGELFF. The gene calls are TRBV19 and TRBJ2-2; perhaps TRBD1 as D (6 bases). V lost 8 bases and J lost 3, with 16 bases in between. Germline V gives CDR1 LNHDA, CDR2 SQIVND (reference sequence). The CDR3 is 15 residues long. Full variable domain (remainder filled in from reference TRBV19 and TRBJ2-2): DGGITQSPKYLFRKEGQNVTLSCEQNLNHDAMYWYRQDPGQGLRLIYYSQIVNDFQKGDIAEGYSVSREKKESFPLTVTSAQKNPTAFYLCASSRQDVDTGELFFGEGSRLTVL.

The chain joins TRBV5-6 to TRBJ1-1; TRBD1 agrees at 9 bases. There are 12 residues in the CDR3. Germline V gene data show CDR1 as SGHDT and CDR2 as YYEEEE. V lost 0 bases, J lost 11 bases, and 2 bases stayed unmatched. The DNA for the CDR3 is TGTGCCAGCAGCTTGGCGACAGGGGGTGCTTTCTTT. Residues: CASSLATGGAFF. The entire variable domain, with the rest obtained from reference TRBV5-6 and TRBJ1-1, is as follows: DAGVTQSPTHLIKTRGQQVTLRCSPKSGHDTVSWYQQALGQGPQFIFQYYEEEERQRGNFPDRFSGHQFPNYSSELNVNALLLGDSALYLCASSLATGGAFFGQGTRLTVV.

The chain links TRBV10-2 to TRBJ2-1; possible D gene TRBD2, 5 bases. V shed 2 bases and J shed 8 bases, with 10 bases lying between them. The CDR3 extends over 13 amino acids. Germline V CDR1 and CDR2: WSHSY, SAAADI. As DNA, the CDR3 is TGCGCCAGCAGTGAGAGATGGGAGTATGAGCAGTTCTTC. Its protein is CASSERWEYEQFF.

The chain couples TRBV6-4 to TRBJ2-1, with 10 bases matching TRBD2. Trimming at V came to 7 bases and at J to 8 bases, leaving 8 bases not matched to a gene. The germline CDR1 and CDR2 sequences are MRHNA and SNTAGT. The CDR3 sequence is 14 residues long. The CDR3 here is CASKPASGSYEQFF. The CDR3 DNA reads TGTGCCAGCAAACCCGCTAGCGGGAGCTATGAGCAGTTCTTC.

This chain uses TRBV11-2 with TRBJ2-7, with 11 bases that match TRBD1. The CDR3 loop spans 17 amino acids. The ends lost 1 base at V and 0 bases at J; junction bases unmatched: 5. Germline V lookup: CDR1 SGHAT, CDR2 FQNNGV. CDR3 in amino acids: CASSLGTGGQGSYEQYF. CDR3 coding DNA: TGTGCCAGCAGCTTAGGGACAGGGGGCCAGGGCTCCTACGAGCAGTACTTC.

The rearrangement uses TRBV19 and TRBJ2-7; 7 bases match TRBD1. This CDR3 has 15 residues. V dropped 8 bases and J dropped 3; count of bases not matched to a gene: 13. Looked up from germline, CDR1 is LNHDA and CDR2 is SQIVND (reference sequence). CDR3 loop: CASSQRGLLYYEQYF. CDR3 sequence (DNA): TGTGCCAGTTCCCAGAGGGGGCTCCTCTACTACGAGCAGTACTTC.

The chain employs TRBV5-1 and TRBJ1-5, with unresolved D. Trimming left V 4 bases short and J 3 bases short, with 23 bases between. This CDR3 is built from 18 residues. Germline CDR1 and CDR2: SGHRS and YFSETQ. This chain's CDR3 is CASSPLGRKRPLNQPQHF. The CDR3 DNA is TGCGCCAGCAGCCCCTTGGGCAGAAAACGTCCACTCAATCAGCCCCAGCATTTT. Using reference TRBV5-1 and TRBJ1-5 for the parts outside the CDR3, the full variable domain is KAGVTQTPRYLIKTRGQQVTLSCSPISGHRSVSWYQQTPGQGLQFLFEYFSETQRNKGNFPGRFSGRQFSNSRSEMNVSTLELGDSALYLCASSPLGRKRPLNQPQHFGDGTRLSIL.

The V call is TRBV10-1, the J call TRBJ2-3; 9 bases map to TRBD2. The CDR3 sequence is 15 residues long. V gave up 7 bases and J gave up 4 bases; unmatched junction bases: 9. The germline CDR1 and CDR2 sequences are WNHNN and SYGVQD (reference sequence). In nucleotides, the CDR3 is TGCGCCAGCAAGAGGGGCGGGAGGGCCGCAGATACGCAGTATTTT. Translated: CASKRGGRAADTQYF.

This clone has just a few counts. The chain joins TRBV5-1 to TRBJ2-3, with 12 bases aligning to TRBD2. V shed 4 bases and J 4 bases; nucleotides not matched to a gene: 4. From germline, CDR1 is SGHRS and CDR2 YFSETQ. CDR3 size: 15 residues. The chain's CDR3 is CASSPTSGRADTQYF. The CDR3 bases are TGCGCCAGCAGCCCGACTAGCGGGAGAGCAGATACGCAGTATTTT.

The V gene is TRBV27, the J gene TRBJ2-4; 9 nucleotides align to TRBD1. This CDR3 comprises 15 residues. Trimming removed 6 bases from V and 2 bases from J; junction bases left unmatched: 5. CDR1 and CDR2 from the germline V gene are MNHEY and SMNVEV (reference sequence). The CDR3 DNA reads TGTGCCAGCAGGACAGGGGGTCTACCCAAAAACATTCAGTACTTC. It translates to CASRTGGLPKNIQYF.